Listed below are T cell receptor beta chains from one sample, sequenced in a study of neurological immune-mediated disorders. From the 5' RACE reads, TCRdb called clonotypes with MiXCR, one entry per CDR3 protein. The profile shows approximately 37,000 distinct CDR3 sequences, roughly 14% of them singletons. The sequenced sample was PBMCs. All receptors derive from a woman aged 45 to 65 with HTLV-1-associated myelopathy (HAM/TSP). Both conserved end residues are part of each CDR3. The D gene is left open where the match is weak. Where a row states a size, it is once, few, many or the class of an expanded clone; other rows omit it.

v_gene	j_gene	abundance	d_gene	CDR3aa	CDR3nt
TRBV12-3/TRBV12-4	TRBJ2-2	NA	TRBD1	CASSPDRGTGELFF	TGTGCCAGCAGTCCGGACAGGGGGACCGGGGAGCTGTTTTTT
TRBV11-2	TRBJ2-3	many	TRBD1	CASSSTTRDRGLDTQYF	TGTGCCAGCAGCTCTACCACCCGGGACAGGGGGCTAGATACGCAGTATTTT
TRBV6-5	TRBJ1-1	many	TRBD1	CASLRTGYGNTEAFF	TGTGCCAGCCTACGGACAGGGTATGGGAACACTGAAGCTTTCTTT
TRBV10-2	TRBJ1-4	NA	NA	CASRKASALNEKLFF	TGCGCCAGCAGGAAGGCGTCAGCATTGAATGAAAAACTGTTTTTT
TRBV11-2	TRBJ2-3	NA	TRBD1	CASTLAGGTDTQYF	TGTGCCAGCACCTTGGCAGGGGGAACAGATACGCAGTATTTT
TRBV20-1	TRBJ2-3	many	TRBD2	CSARGSGGGTDTQYF	TGCAGTGCTAGAGGGAGCGGGGGGGGCACAGATACGCAGTATTTT
TRBV4-3	TRBJ2-3	many	TRBD1	CASSQDPSYRDRVIIGTQYF	TGCGCCAGCAGCCAAGATCCTTCTTACCGGGACAGGGTGATTATAGGTACGCAGTATTTT
TRBV11-2	TRBJ2-3	NA	TRBD2	CASSSLAGGTDTQYF	TGTGCCAGCAGCTCACTAGCGGGGGGGACTGATACGCAGTATTTT
TRBV5-1	TRBJ2-1	many	TRBD1	CASSMTGRPYNEQFF	TGCGCCAGCAGCATGACAGGGCGGCCCTACAATGAGCAGTTCTTC
TRBV5-1	TRBJ2-5	NA	TRBD2	CASSAGTIGNQETQYF	TGCGCCAGCAGCGCCGGGACTATAGGGAACCAAGAGACCCAGTACTTC
TRBV9	TRBJ2-3	many	TRBD2	CASSVARGLAGRTDTQYF	TGTGCCAGCAGCGTAGCTAGGGGACTAGCGGGGCGCACAGATACGCAGTATTTT
TRBV3-1	TRBJ2-3	many	TRBD2	CASTSSSGTDTQYF	TGTGCCAGCACAAGCTCTAGCGGAACAGATACGCAGTATTTT
TRBV5-1	TRBJ2-3	many	NA	CASSWGAQGTDTQYF	TGCGCCAGCAGCTGGGGGGCACAGGGCACAGATACGCAGTATTTT
TRBV7-2	TRBJ2-6	many	NA	CASSFWDGLSGANVLTF	TGTGCCAGCAGCTTCTGGGACGGACTCTCTGGGGCCAACGTCCTGACTTTC
TRBV5-1	TRBJ1-6	NA	NA	CASSRQETDNSPLHF	TGCGCCAGCAGCAGGCAGGAGACAGATAATTCACCCCTCCACTTT
TRBV20-1	TRBJ2-7	many	NA	CSAISGTSSYEQYF	TGCAGTGCCATATCAGGGACAAGCTCCTACGAGCAGTACTTC
TRBV5-1	TRBJ2-2	many	NA	CASSCTGYCTGELFF	TGCGCCAGCAGCTGCACAGGGTATTGCACCGGGGAGCTGTTTTTT
TRBV24-1	TRBJ2-1	many	TRBD1	CATSKPTGGITNEQFF	TGTGCCACCAGTAAGCCGACAGGGGGGATTACAAATGAGCAGTTCTTC
TRBV7-6	TRBJ2-5	many	TRBD1	CASSLVRPFGTAVDGETQYF	TGTGCCAGCAGCTTAGTCCGGCCTTTTGGGACAGCCGTCGATGGAGAGACCCAGTACTTC
TRBV20-1	TRBJ2-2	many	TRBD2	CSALSGGRDTGELFF	TGCAGTGCTCTTAGCGGGGGGAGGGACACCGGGGAGCTGTTTTTT
TRBV24-1	TRBJ2-7	many	NA	CATEGQQSYEQYF	TGTGCCACCGAGGGTCAGCAATCCTACGAGCAGTACTTC
TRBV5-1	TRBJ2-7	many	NA	CASSPRGTPSYEQYF	TGCGCCAGCAGCCCGAGAGGGACACCTTCCTACGAGCAGTACTTC
TRBV12-3/TRBV12-4	TRBJ1-1	many	NA	CASRLQGNTEAFF	TGTGCCAGCAGGTTACAGGGGAACACTGAAGCTTTCTTT